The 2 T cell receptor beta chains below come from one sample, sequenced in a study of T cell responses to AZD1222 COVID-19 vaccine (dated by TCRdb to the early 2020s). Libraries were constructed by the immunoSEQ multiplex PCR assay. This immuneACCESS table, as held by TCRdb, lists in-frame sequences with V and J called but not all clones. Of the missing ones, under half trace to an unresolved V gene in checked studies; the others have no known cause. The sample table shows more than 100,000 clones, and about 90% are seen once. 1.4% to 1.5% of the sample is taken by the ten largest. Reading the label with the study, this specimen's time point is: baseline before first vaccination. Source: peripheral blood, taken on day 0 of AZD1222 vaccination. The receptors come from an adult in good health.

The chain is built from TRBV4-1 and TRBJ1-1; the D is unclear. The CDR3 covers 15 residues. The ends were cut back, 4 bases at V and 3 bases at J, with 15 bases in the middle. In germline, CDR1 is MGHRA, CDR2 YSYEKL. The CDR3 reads CASSPGPDWDTEAFF. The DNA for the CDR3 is TGCGCCAGCAGCCCTGGGCCCGATTGGGACACTGAAGCTTTCTTT.

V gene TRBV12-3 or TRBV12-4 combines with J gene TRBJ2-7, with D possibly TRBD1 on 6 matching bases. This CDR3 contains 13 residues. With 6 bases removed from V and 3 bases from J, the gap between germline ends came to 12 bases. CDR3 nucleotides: TGTGCCAGCAGAAGTACAGGGTTCTACGAGCAGTACTTC. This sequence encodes CASRSTGFYEQYF.